The T cell receptor beta chain under discussion was sequenced for a study of T cells in Graves' hyperthyroidism and ophthalmopathy. Using RNA transcripts as the source, TCR beta CDR3 regions were amplified. Carried out on the TCR CDR3, a first-round RT-PCR used the HTBI primer set. Via MiXCR, TCRdb re-called the multiplex PCR reads, giving one row per CDR3 protein. Among fewer than 550,000 distinct CDR3 sequences listed, roughly 24% were seen once. Trimming shortened V by 2 bases and J by 3 bases, and 14 bases separated the two germline ends. Germline CDR1 and CDR2: SNHLY and FYNNEI. The CDR3 is made up of 15 amino acids. Many counts were recorded for this clonotype.

The rearrangement uses TRBV2 and TRBJ2-7; the D gene could be TRBD1 or TRBD2 (7 bases each). The sequence was obtained from a woman under 40 with Graves' ophthalmopathy. Input material: blood. The CDR3: CASSEQSGGGYEQYF. In DNA, the CDR3 is TGTGCCAGCAGTGAACAGTCAGGGGGGGGCTACGAGCAGTACTTC.